These T cell receptor beta chains were read from a single sample in a study of T cell responses to AZD1222 COVID-19 vaccine. Clones were read by immunoSEQ multiplex PCR, and TCRdb kept only the in-frame ones, dropping some. The sample yields under 95,000 clones, roughly 89% seen once. The sample consisted of peripheral blood, taken on day 0 of AZD1222 vaccination. All receptors come from an adult in good health. CDR3s include the opening cysteine and the closing phenylalanine or tryptophan. A D gene is named only where the DNA matches it firmly. Some rows have no size entry. The others give once, few or many, or a class for an expanded clone.

d_call	j_call	v_call	clone_size	cdr3_aa	cdr3_nt
TRBD2	TRBJ2-7	TRBV10-3	-	CAIRDGTSLAYEQYF	TGTGCCATCAGGGATGGGACTAGCCTCGCCTACGAGCAGTACTTC
TRBD1	TRBJ2-7	TRBV6-1	-	CASSEADGQVGGWGSYEQYF	TGTGCCAGCAGTGAAGCCGACGGACAGGTAGGGGGCTGGGGCTCCTACGAGCAGTACTTC
-	TRBJ1-3	TRBV29-1	-	CSVVGSSGNTIYF	TGCAGCGTTGTCGGGAGCTCTGGAAACACCATATATTTT
-	TRBJ1-2	TRBV6-5	-	CASITWGRNYGYTF	TGTGCCAGCATTACCTGGGGACGGAACTATGGCTACACCTTC
-	TRBJ1-1	TRBV30	-	CAWSVGRPNTEAFF	TGTGCCTGGAGTGTCGGCAGGCCTAACACTGAAGCTTTCTTT
TRBD1	TRBJ1-1	TRBV27	-	CASSHHRGWRLGTEAFF	TGTGCCAGCAGTCACCACAGGGGGTGGCGGCTGGGGACTGAAGCTTTCTTT
-	TRBJ1-2	TRBV7-9	-	CASSYLQGLSGYTF	TGTGCCAGCAGCTATTTACAAGGACTCTCTGGCTACACCTTC
TRBD2	TRBJ2-1	TRBV20-1	once	CSASSWTSGSYEQFF	TGCAGTGCTAGTTCTTGGACTAGCGGGAGTTATGAGCAGTTCTTC
-	TRBJ2-5	TRBV14	once	CASSDRLSETQYF	TGTGCCAGCAGCGATCGACTATCGGAGACCCAGTACTTC
-	TRBJ2-2	TRBV5-5	-	CASSTGMDSTFVGELFF	TGTGCCAGCAGCACTGGAATGGACTCCACGTTTGTCGGGGAGCTGTTTTTT
-	TRBJ1-6	TRBV7-9	-	CASSRSGGGNNSPLHF	TGTGCCAGCAGCCGAAGTGGGGGCGGGAATAATTCACCCCTCCACTTT
-	TRBJ2-7	TRBV5-1	-	CASSLVPEPLYEQYF	TGCGCCAGCAGCTTGGTACCGGAACCCCTCTACGAGCAGTACTTC
TRBD1	TRBJ2-7	TRBV12-3/TRBV12-4	once	CASSFGTAYEQYF	TGTGCCAGCAGTTTTGGGACAGCCTACGAGCAGTACTTC
-	TRBJ2-2	TRBV30	-	CAWSIGNTGELFF	TGTGCCTGGAGCATAGGAAACACCGGGGAGCTGTTTTTT
TRBD1	TRBJ2-3	TRBV15	-	CATSSRAGITGGTQYF	TGTGCCACCAGCAGCAGGGCGGGGATTACAGGGGGTACGCAGTATTTT
-	TRBJ1-2	TRBV12-3/TRBV12-4	-	CASTRQRIYTF	TGTGCCAGCACCCGACAGAGAATCTACACCTTC
-	TRBJ2-5	TRBV7-2	-	CASSLALAQETQYF	TGTGCCAGCAGCTTAGCGCTAGCGCAAGAGACCCAGTACTTC
-	TRBJ1-6	TRBV4-3	-	CASSHEIRRGSPLHF	TGCGCCAGCAGCCACGAGATACGGCGCGGTTCACCCCTCCACTTT
TRBD2	TRBJ2-5	TRBV9	-	CASSGGGLGSEETQYF	TGTGCCAGCAGCGGTGGGGGACTAGGGTCGGAAGAGACCCAGTACTTC
-	TRBJ1-3	TRBV5-1	-	CASSFGTSSGNTIYF	TGCGCCAGCAGCTTCGGGACGTCTTCTGGAAACACCATATATTTT
-	TRBJ2-5	TRBV2	-	CASSWVPGETQYF	TGTGCCAGCAGTTGGGTCCCGGGAGAGACCCAGTACTTC
-	TRBJ1-4	TRBV7-9	-	CASSLNRKEKLFF	TGTGCCAGCAGCTTAAACAGGAAGGAAAAACTGTTTTTT
-	TRBJ1-2	TRBV18	few	CASSPPLGYGYTF	TGTGCCAGCTCACCACCGCTGGGGTATGGCTACACCTTC
TRBD1	TRBJ1-5	TRBV19	-	CASNLQGAFGQPQHF	TGTGCCAGTAACCTACAGGGGGCTTTTGGTCAGCCCCAGCATTTT
TRBD2	TRBJ2-7	TRBV15	-	CAPPLAGGREQYF	TGTGCCCCCCCCCTAGCGGGAGGAAGGGAGCAGTACTTC
-	TRBJ1-1	TRBV15	-	CATSREGGAGTEAFF	TGTGCCACCAGCAGAGAAGGAGGGGCCGGGACTGAAGCTTTCTTT
-	TRBJ1-5	TRBV19	-	CASSTTGYSNQPQHF	TGTGCCAGTAGTACAACAGGGTATAGCAATCAGCCCCAGCATTTT
-	TRBJ1-1	TRBV12-3/TRBV12-4	-	CASSSHLNTEAFF	TGTGCCAGCAGTTCCCATCTGAACACTGAAGCTTTCTTT
-	TRBJ2-5	TRBV5-1	-	CASSLAEAGETQYF	TGCGCCAGCAGCTTGGCCGAGGCGGGCGAGACCCAGTACTTC
TRBD2	TRBJ2-7	TRBV6-5	once	CASSFSGRATYEQYF	TGTGCCAGCAGTTTTAGCGGGAGGGCCACCTACGAGCAGTACTTC
TRBD1	TRBJ1-1	TRBV6-4	-	CASTSRDRIETEAFF	TGTGCCAGCACCTCAAGGGACAGGATAGAGACTGAAGCTTTCTTT
TRBD2	TRBJ2-1	TRBV30	-	CARRASGGSYNEQFF	TGTGCTCGAAGGGCTAGCGGGGGGTCATACAATGAGCAGTTCTTC
-	TRBJ1-2	TRBV19	-	CASSFGYGYTF	TGTGCCAGTAGTTTCGGCTATGGCTACACCTTC
-	TRBJ2-7	TRBV12-3/TRBV12-4	-	CASSLAGMHEQYF	TGTGCCAGCAGTTTAGCAGGGATGCACGAGCAGTACTTC